This TCR beta chain was retrieved from a study of regulatory T cells. The study, taken as a whole, reports: In patients, unique TRB V-J pairs were restricted and V/J usage skewed, especially in Tregs.

Amplification used 52 TRBV primers and 13 TRBJ primers. This table comes from immunoSEQ multiplex PCR, and its TCRdb copy is limited to in-frame clones, with some not included. The table shows about 18,000 clones, with more than 90% occurring only once. A couple of CD3G-deficient patients had more severe autoimmunity; all had some. The CDR3 loop spans 15 amino acids. V gave up 3 bases and J gave up 2 bases; unmatched junction bases: 6. Germline V gives CDR1 ENHRY, CDR2 SYGVKD. Concerning this clone: Its specificity is unknown.

The TCR sequence derives from a person aged 18 to 30 with CD3G deficiency. The rearrangement uses TRBV10-3 and TRBJ1-1; TRBD1 aligns across 7 bases. The sequencing input was CD8+ T cells sorted from blood. The CDR3 coding sequence is TGTGCCATCAGTGACGCCTGGGACAGTAACACTGAAGCTTTCTTT. Translated: CAISDAWDSNTEAFF.